This passage covers 9 T cell receptor beta chains from one sample sequenced in a study of graft-versus-host responses after intestinal transplantation. The protocol was immunoSEQ multiplex PCR, while the TCRdb copy is restricted to in-frame clones and leaves out a portion. The sample consists of around 37,000 clones, 87% of them appearing once. Lymphocytes (intraepithelial and lamina propria) were released by processing the graft tissue. Source: ileum tissue, taken almost 210 days after intestinal transplant. The receptors were gathered from a human patient who received an intestinal transplant, so some T cells may come from the graft donor.

By proportion, this clone is medium-sized. The chain combines TRBV29-1 with TRBJ1-2, with D uncertain. Germline V gene lookup returns CDR1 SQVTM and CDR2 ANQGSEA. The CDR3 consists of 13 residues. V lost 7 bases, J lost 4 bases, and 16 bases lay in between. CDR3 bases: TGCAGCGGGTTCCTAGTGGACTCCTATGGCTACACCTTC. Amino acid sequence: CSGFLVDSYGYTF.

The J gene is TRBJ2-5, the V gene TRBV7-5; the table gives TRBD1 as D, unverified against the DNA. TRBV7-5 is classified as a pseudogene. CDR3 length: 15 residues. The DNA of the CDR3 is TGTGCCAGAAGCGCCCAAAGGGGGACAGGGGAGACCCAGTACTTC. This gives the protein CARSAQRGTGETQYF.

The chain recombines TRBV14 with TRBJ2-5; 7 positions match TRBD2. Unmatched junction bases numbered 12, after V lost 3 bases and J lost 2 bases. CDR3 length equals 17 residues. Germline CDR1 is SGHDN and CDR2 is FVKESK. The CDR3 spells CASSQPRRGGRQETQYF. The CDR3 DNA reads as TGTGCCAGCAGCCAGCCCCGGCGGGGAGGGAGACAAGAGACCCAGTACTTC.

J is TRBJ2-1 and V is TRBV29-1, with D perhaps being TRBD1 or TRBD2 (6 bases each). V was cut by 4 bases and J by 0 bases, with 13 bases left in between. Germline loops: CDR1 SQVTM, CDR2 ANQGSEA. The CDR3 is made up of 15 amino acids. CDR3 region: CSVVQGGSSYNEQFF. The CDR3 region has the DNA TGCAGCGTTGTGCAAGGGGGGAGCTCCTACAATGAGCAGTTCTTC.

The chain joins TRBV2 to TRBJ2-5; 9 bases align to TRBD2. CDR3 size: 16 residues. Germline V gene data show CDR1 as SNHLY and CDR2 as FYNNEI. Trimming took 2 bases from V and 4 from J; bases not matched to a gene: 8. The CDR3 DNA follows: TGTGCCAGCAGTGAACTGGCGGGAGGGCTTGGAGAGACCCAGTACTTC. Protein product: CASSELAGGLGETQYF.

This clone appeared once. The rearrangement joins TRBV5-4 to TRBJ2-3; 10 bases are a match to TRBD2. V dropped 2 bases and J dropped 6; count of bases not matched to a gene: 3. The length of the CDR3 is 14 residues. Germline CDR1 reads SGHNT; CDR2 reads YYREEE (reference sequence). The CDR3 region has the DNA TGTGCCAGCAGCTTAGCGGGAGGGTCGGATACGCAGTATTTT. It codes for CASSLAGGSDTQYF.

This chain links TRBV28 with TRBJ2-3; D may be TRBD1 (6 bases). V dropped 5 bases and J dropped 5 bases, with 11 bases sitting between them. The CDR3 runs 13 residues. CDR1 is MDHEN and CDR2 is SYDVKM in the germline V gene. CDR3 in amino acids: CASSTGQIDTQYF. The CDR3 nucleotides read TGTGCCAGCAGTACAGGGCAGATAGATACGCAGTATTTT.

V and J are TRBV7-9 and TRBJ2-3; perhaps TRBD1 as D (6 bases). CDR1 and CDR2 (germline): SEHNR, FQNEAQ (reference sequence). The CDR3 has 15 amino acids. Trimming took 1 base from V and 3 from J, leaving 11 bases between them. The CDR3 is CASSLGGGWTDTQYF. The CDR3 nucleotides are TGTGCCAGCAGCTTAGGAGGGGGATGGACAGATACGCAGTATTTT.

CDR3 DNA: TGTGCCTGGAGCGAGGGCGTTGGGCAGTACTTC. Translating gives CAWSEGVGQYF. This chain connects TRBV30 to TRBJ2-7; perhaps TRBD2 as D (5 bases). In germline, CDR1 is GTSNPN, CDR2 SVGIG (reference sequence). The CDR3 sequence is 11 residues long. V gave up 3 bases and J gave up 9 bases, with 12 bases separating them. The complete variable domain, with remaining parts taken from reference TRBV30 and TRBJ2-7, reads SQTIHQWPATLVQPVGSPLSLECTVEGTSNPNLYWYRQAAGRGLQLLFYSVGIGQISSEVPQNLSASRPQDRQFILSSKKLLLSDSGFYLCAWSEGVGQYFGPGTRLTVT.